The sequence of this T cell receptor beta chain was determined in a study of blood T cell repertoires in COVID-19 (dated by TCRdb to 2019 to 2021). Background on the whole study: The collaborator samples originated in the United States, Italy and Spain and spanned the acute and convalescent phases of COVID-19. The prospective study material was composed of cDNA or gDNA derived from T cells, B-cell-depleted T cells, or PBMCs. The sample metadata nearly always contained a de-identified subject ID, COVID-19 status, age in years and sex. Subjects who had been exposed to COVID-19, were actively infected with it, or had recovered from it provided the deeply sampled blood TCRbeta repertoires that made up the dataset. Samples were obtained from the ongoing ImmuneRACE study (first 160 participants) and from over 1,000 subjects provided by 6 global collaborators. A freely available public database, intended as a resource for researchers studying the immune response to SARS-CoV-2, is where the repertoires were released. HLA class I and class II types, where available, came from metadata supplied by the sample provider rather than from assay-based typing. Findings and caveats that apply to the study as a whole: The quantity of clinical and demographic metadata differed by source and by participant and was supplied without curation.

One collaborating source in Seattle enrolled patients while the patients were actively infected and followed the patients over time throughout the course of disease. Whole blood was collected in K2EDTA tubes by collaborating institutions according to the institutions' own protocols. For TCRbeta analysis, collaborator samples were shipped as frozen whole blood, as isolated PBMCs, or as DNA extracted from either sample type. Trimming removed 2 bases from V and 4 bases from J, leaving 6 bases between the germline ends. The CDR3 numbers 13 residues from cysteine through phenylalanine. Just the 39-base CDR3 DNA is kept, in frame starting at base 1. According to the germline V gene, CDR1 reads KGHSH and CDR2 reads LQKENI. TCRbeta CDR3 regions were amplified from genomic DNA by means of the immunoSEQ Assay, a bias-controlled multiplex PCR. Per the source publication's procedure: The number of nucleated cells in each sample was estimated by amplification of reference gene primers within the assay. To quantify the absolute abundance of each unique TCRbeta CDR3 rearrangement, sequence reads were collapsed and filtered. For each sample, productive Simpson clonality was calculated as the square root of Simpson's diversity index across productive rearrangements. TCRdb took over this immuneACCESS table, retaining in-frame rearrangements with V and J assigned. Such tables are incomplete; in checked studies, under half of the missing clones stem from an unresolved V gene, and the remainder is unexplained. That table is the source of V, J and clone size, and D and trimming were worked out from the DNA. This sample is represented by about 230,000 clones; 85% to 90% of them were singletons. The ten top clones hold around 10% of the sample.

With respect to this clone: Its antigen specificity is not known. No base quality information exists; no much larger clone differs at one position. The sample has other DNA sequences that encode this CDR3 too.

The receptor's source is a man in his fifties or sixties with COVID-19, enrolled during active disease. The V and J segments used are TRBV18 and TRBJ1-5; no D gene call is confident. Sequenced input: peripheral blood. The CDR3 here reads CASSPGGNQPQHF. The DNA reads TGTGCCAGCTCACCAGGAGGGAATCAGCCCCAGCATTTT.